This record looks at one T cell receptor beta chain sequence and its context. This sample is part of a study of T-cell reconstitution after alpha-beta-depleted transplantation in children. Construction of the TCRbeta library involved unique molecular identifiers. TCRdb reprocessed the PCR reads via MiXCR and lists one record per CDR3 protein. The data show around 410,000 distinct CDR3 sequences, approximately 11% seen once. This receptor was identified in a human donor who donated a stem cell graft to a child with acute myeloid leukemia. The sample here was PBMCs from the stem cell graft donor, taken from the stem cell graft.

The CDR3 nucleotides are TGTGCCACCAGCAGGCGGACAGGGTTGAGTCAGTACTTC. Translation: CATSRRTGLSQYF. The chain combines TRBV15 with TRBJ2-4; 8 bases fit TRBD1. The junction had 7 bases not matched to a gene; V was cut back by 3 bases and J by 12 bases. The CDR3 extends over 13 amino acids. CDR1 is LNHNV and CDR2 is YYDKDF in the germline V gene (reference sequence).